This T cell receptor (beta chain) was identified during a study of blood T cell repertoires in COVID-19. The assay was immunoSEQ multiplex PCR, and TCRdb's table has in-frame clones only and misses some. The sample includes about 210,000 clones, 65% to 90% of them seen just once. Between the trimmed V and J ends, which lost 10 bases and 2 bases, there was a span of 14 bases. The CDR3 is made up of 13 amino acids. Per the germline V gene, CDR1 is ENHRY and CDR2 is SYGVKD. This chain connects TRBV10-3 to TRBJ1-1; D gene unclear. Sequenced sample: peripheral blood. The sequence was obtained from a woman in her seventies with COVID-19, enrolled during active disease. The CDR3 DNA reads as TGTGCCACCCTTAAATCTTTTAACACTGAAGCTTTCTTT. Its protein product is CATLKSFNTEAFF.